This TCR beta chain was observed in a study of identical twins. Unique molecular identifiers were present on cDNA, and template switching added a universal primer site. TCRdb recomputed calls from the 5' RACE reads with MiXCR, one row per CDR3 protein. The profile shows hundreds of thousands of distinct CDR3 sequences, over 8.5% of them singletons. Study-wide findings and caveats: Conclusions rested on cross-sectional statistics rather than following the same donors. Carriage of fewer insertions was seen in abundant cord blood beta clonotypes, whereas memory repertoires showed none.

This clonotype was detected many times. The antigen remains unidentified. Trimming at V came to 7 bases and at J to 3 bases, leaving 7 bases not matched to a gene. The length of the CDR3 is 15 residues. Germline V gene data show CDR1 as KGHDR and CDR2 as SFDVKD. The same sample was also studied in work on yellow fever vaccine responses in identical twins.

V usage is TRBV24-1 and J usage is TRBJ2-4; 8 nucleotides line up with TRBD2. Material: PBMCs. This TCR came from a woman aged 18-29 years in good health. The CDR3 loop is CATSPSGGGKNIQYF. In DNA form, the CDR3 reads TGTGCCACCAGCCCCTCCGGGGGGGGCAAAAACATTCAGTACTTC.